This section outlines one TCR beta chain sequence together with its context. Its specificity is not known. The entry originates in a study of post-analysis software for immune sequencing data. Across the whole study: Multiple sclerosis in the patients followed relapsing-remitting, secondary progressive and progressive-relapsing courses. Study-wide results and caveats: Controls had lower frequencies than patients of about 5 TRBV segments, which included TRBV5-6, TRBV5-1 and TRBV20-1.

TCR beta cDNA libraries included unique molecular identifiers. TCRdb independently ran MiXCR on the PCR reads; one entry per CDR3 protein. The table records 450,000 to 700,000 distinct CDR3 sequences, about 44% of them present only once. Trimming took 4 bases from V and 12 from J; bases not matched to a gene: 2. The CDR3 covers 12 residues. Germline CDR1 and CDR2: SEHNR and FQNEAQ (reference sequence). The sample taken for sequencing was blood. This clonotype was obtained from a girl aged 5 to 17 with multiple sclerosis. The chain combines TRBV7-9 with TRBJ2-3; 12 bases line up with TRBD1. The chain's CDR3 is CASSSGQGAQYF. DNA of the CDR3: TGTGCCAGCAGCTCGGGACAGGGGGCACAGTATTTT.